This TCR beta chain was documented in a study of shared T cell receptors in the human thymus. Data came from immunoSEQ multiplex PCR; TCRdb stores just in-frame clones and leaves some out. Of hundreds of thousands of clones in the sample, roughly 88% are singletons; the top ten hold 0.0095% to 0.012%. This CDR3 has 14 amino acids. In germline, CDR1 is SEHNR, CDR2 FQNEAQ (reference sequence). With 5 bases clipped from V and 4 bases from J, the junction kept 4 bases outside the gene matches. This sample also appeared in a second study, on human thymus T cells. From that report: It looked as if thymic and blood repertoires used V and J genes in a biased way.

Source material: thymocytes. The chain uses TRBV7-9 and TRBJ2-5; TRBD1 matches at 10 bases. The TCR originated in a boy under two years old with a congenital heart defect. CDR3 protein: CASSSGQGGETQYF. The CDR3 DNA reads TGTGCCAGCAGCAGCGGACAGGGGGGAGAGACCCAGTACTTC.